Many counts were recorded for the clone carrying this T cell receptor beta chain. Antigen unknown. TCRdb's table, derived via immunoSEQ multiplex PCR, lists solely in-frame clones and lacks some. The sample lists 45,000 to 65,000 clones, approximately 73% occurring once. Trimming cost V 4 bases and J 3 bases; bases outside gene matches: 5. This CDR3 has 13 amino acids. CDR1 SQVTM and CDR2 ANQGSEA come from the germline V gene. This entry comes from a study of PD-1 blockade in classical Hodgkin lymphoma. Broader study findings: The authors excluded patients who started nivolumab under 1 year after ASCT. Reports described newly diagnosed patients as having lower baseline TCR diversity than healthy donors. The study found that TCR diversity rose significantly by C4D1 in CD4+ but not CD8+ cells.

Every one of the patients relapsed after autologous stem cell transplantation (brentuximab vedotin exposure was variable). Classification of best responses gave complete response, partial response or progressive disease. The sequencing used peripheral blood mononuclear cells (PBMCs), collected before the second cycle of nivolumab. The TCR was taken from a human donor with classical Hodgkin lymphoma. The chain recombines TRBV29-1 with TRBJ1-1; 7 bases are shared with TRBD1. The CDR3 bases are TGCAGCGTTGTCAGGCAGGGGGACACTGAAGCTTTCTTT. It encodes CSVVRQGDTEAFF.